The 17 T cell receptor beta chains given below trace back to one sample, sequenced in a study of T-cell reconstitution after alpha-beta-depleted transplantation in children. The authors prepared the TCRbeta library with unique molecular identifiers. TCRdb analysed the PCR reads with MiXCR anew, one entry per CDR3 protein. The sample carries 780,000 or so distinct CDR3 sequences, approximately 15% recorded once. This material consisted of PBMCs, mostly from graft donor cells, taken 360 days after TCRalphabeta/CD19-depleted stem cell transplant. Receptors originate from a male patient younger than 18 who had a stem cell transplant for acute lymphoblastic leukemia, so the T cells may come from the graft donor.

This clonotype was picked up a small number of times. This rearrangement joins TRBV28 to TRBJ2-3; no definite D call. This CDR3 comprises 17 residues. Trimming shortened V by 10 bases and J by 0 bases, and 23 bases separated the two germline ends. Per germline, CDR1 MDHEN and CDR2 SYDVKM. In DNA, the CDR3 is TGTGCCACCAATTTACTACATGGAGCACCTAGCACAGATACGCAGTATTTT. Protein product: CATNLLHGAPSTDTQYF.

J is TRBJ2-7 and V is TRBV9; no firm D call. The CDR3 has 14 amino acids. V was trimmed by 0 bases and J by 6 bases, leaving 13 bases between them. Germline lookup yields CDR1 SGDLS and CDR2 YYNGEE. CDR3 nucleotide sequence: TGTGCCAGCAGCGTAGCTACCTTGAGCCGCGAGCAGTACTTC. Translating it yields CASSVATLSREQYF.

This clonotype was counted a few times. The chain couples TRBV5-1 to TRBJ1-1, with D tentatively TRBD1 (5 bases). Trimming shortened V by 3 bases and J by 4 bases, and 10 bases separated the two germline ends. The CDR3 runs 13 residues. The V gene's germline CDR1 is SGHRS and CDR2 YFSETQ. CDR3 amino acids: CASSSQGSTEAFF. CDR3 bases: TGCGCCAGCAGCTCGCAGGGTTCCACTGAAGCTTTCTTT.

This clonotype appeared many times. This chain connects TRBV5-5 to TRBJ2-3; D might be TRBD1 (5 bases). Per the germline V gene, CDR1 is SGHKS and CDR2 is YYEKEE (reference sequence). The V end lost 3 bases, the J end lost 2 bases, and 10 bases lay between the germline ends. This CDR3 is built from 14 residues. CDR3 coding DNA: TGTGCCAGCAGCTGGGCAGGGTCCACAGATACGCAGTATTTT. It specifies CASSWAGSTDTQYF.

This chain links TRBV5-6 with TRBJ2-3; D not resolved. Between the trimmed V and J ends, which lost 0 bases and 4 bases, there was a span of 9 bases. Germline CDR1 SGHDT, CDR2 YYEEEE. The CDR3 covers 14 residues. The CDR3 nucleotides are TGTGCCAGCAGCTTGGGGCAGGCCTCAGATACGCAGTATTTT. Protein product: CASSLGQASDTQYF.

This clonotype appeared a few times. The chain carries TRBV5-1 and TRBJ2-7; 8 nucleotides align to TRBD1. CDR1 SGHRS and CDR2 YFSETQ come from the germline V gene. The CDR3 sequence is 15 residues long. V trimming: 4 bases; J trimming: 3 bases; junction bases outside the gene matches: 9. The CDR3 DNA sequence: TGCGCCAGCAGCACCGGACAGGGAAGAGGCTACGAGCAGTACTTC. It translates to CASSTGQGRGYEQYF. The full variable domain, rest sourced from reference TRBV5-1 and TRBJ2-7, is KAGVTQTPRYLIKTRGQQVTLSCSPISGHRSVSWYQQTPGQGLQFLFEYFSETQRNKGNFPGRFSGRQFSNSRSEMNVSTLELGDSALYLCASSTGQGRGYEQYFGPGTRLTVT.

V gene TRBV11-2 combines with J gene TRBJ2-7; 16 bases fit TRBD2. V was pared by 4 bases and J by 1 base, with 10 bases of the junction left unmatched. This CDR3 comprises 19 residues. Germline V lookup: CDR1 SGHAT, CDR2 FQNNGV. CDR3 sequence: CASSSPGTSGRAISYEQYF. CDR3 in DNA: TGTGCCAGCAGCTCACCCGGGACTAGCGGGAGGGCCATTTCCTACGAGCAGTACTTC.

DNA for the CDR3: TGTGCCAGCCTTGGGGACGGGCCCTACGAGCAGTACTTC. Translating gives CASLGDGPYEQYF. V and J are TRBV7-6 and TRBJ2-7, with D possibly called TRBD1 or TRBD2 (5 bases each). This CDR3 spans 13 amino acids. Trimming pared 8 bases from V and 2 bases from J, leaving 13 bases between. Germline V lookup: CDR1 SGHVS, CDR2 FNYEAQ.

V is TRBV7-6 and J is TRBJ2-2; 8 bases line up with TRBD2. The CDR3 has 17 amino acids. V gave up 2 bases and J gave up 5 bases; unmatched junction bases: 10. Germline lookup yields CDR1 SGHVS and CDR2 FNYEAQ. The CDR3 nucleotides are TGTGCCAGCAGCTTATTCCGAGCGGGAGAGGGAACCGGGGAGCTGTTTTTT. Its protein is CASSLFRAGEGTGELFF.

This clonotype has only a few counts. The V gene is TRBV7-9, the J gene TRBJ1-1, with D unresolved. Germline V CDR1 and CDR2: SEHNR, FQNEAQ (reference sequence). The CDR3 is 14 amino acids. V shed 5 bases and J shed 7 bases, with 17 bases lying between them. DNA for the CDR3: TGTGCCAGCAGCCCACCGGCCGTTTTTGGTGAAGCTTTCTTT. Translating it yields CASSPPAVFGEAFF.

The DNA for the CDR3 is TGCGCCAGCAGCTTGGGAGGGGTGGACGAGCAGTACTTC. Its translation is CASSLGGVDEQYF. The rearrangement uses TRBV5-1 and TRBJ2-7; D tentatively fits TRBD1 or TRBD2 (5 bases each). The CDR3 runs to 13 residues. V was pared by 0 bases and J by 5 bases, with 9 bases between. The germline CDR1 and CDR2 sequences are SGHRS and YFSETQ.

The chain has TRBV10-3 and TRBJ1-1; tentative D call: TRBD1 (6 bases). The ends were cut back, 9 bases at V and 5 bases at J, with 13 bases in the middle. Germline V gives CDR1 ENHRY, CDR2 SYGVKD. The CDR3 covers 12 residues. Here the CDR3 reads CAIQEGGTEAFF. DNA of the CDR3: TGTGCCATTCAGGAAGGGGGAACTGAAGCTTTCTTT.

The CDR3 here is CASSPTSISQYF. CDR3 nucleotides: TGTGCCAGCAGCCCAACTAGCATCTCGCAGTATTTT. The gene calls are TRBV7-2 and TRBJ2-3, with a weak D call TRBD2 (6 bases). Trimming left V 5 bases short and J 10 bases short, with 13 bases between. Looked up from germline, CDR1 is SGHTA and CDR2 is FQGNSA. The CDR3 runs 12 residues. Together with reference TRBV7-2 and TRBJ2-3, the CDR3 gives the full variable domain: GAGVSQSPSNKVTEKGKDVELRCDPISGHTALYWYRQSLGQGLEFLIYFQGNSAPDKSGLPSDRFSAERTGGSVSTLTIQRTQQEDSAVYLCASSPTSISQYFGPGTRLTVL.

The table lists this clonotype with a few counts. This rearrangement joins TRBV20-1 to TRBJ2-3; tentatively, D is TRBD2 (5 bases). V shed 3 bases and J shed 0 bases, with 10 bases lying between them. Germline assignment: CDR1 DFQATT and CDR2 SNEGSKA (reference sequence). The CDR3 has 14 amino acids. The CDR3 coding sequence is TGCAGTGCTAGGGGAGCGGTGAGCACAGATACGCAGTATTTT. Translation gives CSARGAVSTDTQYF.

This rearrangement joins TRBV11-1 to TRBJ2-1, with a tentative D call TRBD1 (5 bases). From germline, CDR1 is SGHAT and CDR2 FQDESV (reference sequence). This CDR3 region has 19 residues. Trimming removed 2 bases at V and 10 bases at J, with 30 bases between. DNA of the CDR3: TGTGCCAGCAGCTTACGACCGTCAAGGGCCGGGTGGGGCCGTAACGAGCAGTTCTTC. Protein: CASSLRPSRAGWGRNEQFF.

This clonotype occurred many times. V usage is TRBV11-2 and J usage is TRBJ2-5; no definite D call. Per germline, CDR1 SGHAT and CDR2 FQNNGV. V shed 0 bases and J shed 5 bases, with 10 bases lying between them. The CDR3 is 14 residues long. The CDR3 region is CASSLDLGSETQYF. In nucleotides, the CDR3 is TGTGCCAGCAGCTTAGATTTAGGCTCGGAGACCCAGTACTTC.

This sequence joins TRBV4-2 and TRBJ2-6; no definite D call. V was shortened by 0 bases and J by 0 bases, with 18 bases between the two germline ends. Germline CDR1 and CDR2: LGHNA and YNFKEQ. The CDR3 consists of 20 residues. The CDR3 DNA reads as TGTGCCAGCAGCCAAGATCTCAGAGGCTTCGGAAACTCTGGGGCCAACGTCCTGACTTTC. This sequence encodes CASSQDLRGFGNSGANVLTF.